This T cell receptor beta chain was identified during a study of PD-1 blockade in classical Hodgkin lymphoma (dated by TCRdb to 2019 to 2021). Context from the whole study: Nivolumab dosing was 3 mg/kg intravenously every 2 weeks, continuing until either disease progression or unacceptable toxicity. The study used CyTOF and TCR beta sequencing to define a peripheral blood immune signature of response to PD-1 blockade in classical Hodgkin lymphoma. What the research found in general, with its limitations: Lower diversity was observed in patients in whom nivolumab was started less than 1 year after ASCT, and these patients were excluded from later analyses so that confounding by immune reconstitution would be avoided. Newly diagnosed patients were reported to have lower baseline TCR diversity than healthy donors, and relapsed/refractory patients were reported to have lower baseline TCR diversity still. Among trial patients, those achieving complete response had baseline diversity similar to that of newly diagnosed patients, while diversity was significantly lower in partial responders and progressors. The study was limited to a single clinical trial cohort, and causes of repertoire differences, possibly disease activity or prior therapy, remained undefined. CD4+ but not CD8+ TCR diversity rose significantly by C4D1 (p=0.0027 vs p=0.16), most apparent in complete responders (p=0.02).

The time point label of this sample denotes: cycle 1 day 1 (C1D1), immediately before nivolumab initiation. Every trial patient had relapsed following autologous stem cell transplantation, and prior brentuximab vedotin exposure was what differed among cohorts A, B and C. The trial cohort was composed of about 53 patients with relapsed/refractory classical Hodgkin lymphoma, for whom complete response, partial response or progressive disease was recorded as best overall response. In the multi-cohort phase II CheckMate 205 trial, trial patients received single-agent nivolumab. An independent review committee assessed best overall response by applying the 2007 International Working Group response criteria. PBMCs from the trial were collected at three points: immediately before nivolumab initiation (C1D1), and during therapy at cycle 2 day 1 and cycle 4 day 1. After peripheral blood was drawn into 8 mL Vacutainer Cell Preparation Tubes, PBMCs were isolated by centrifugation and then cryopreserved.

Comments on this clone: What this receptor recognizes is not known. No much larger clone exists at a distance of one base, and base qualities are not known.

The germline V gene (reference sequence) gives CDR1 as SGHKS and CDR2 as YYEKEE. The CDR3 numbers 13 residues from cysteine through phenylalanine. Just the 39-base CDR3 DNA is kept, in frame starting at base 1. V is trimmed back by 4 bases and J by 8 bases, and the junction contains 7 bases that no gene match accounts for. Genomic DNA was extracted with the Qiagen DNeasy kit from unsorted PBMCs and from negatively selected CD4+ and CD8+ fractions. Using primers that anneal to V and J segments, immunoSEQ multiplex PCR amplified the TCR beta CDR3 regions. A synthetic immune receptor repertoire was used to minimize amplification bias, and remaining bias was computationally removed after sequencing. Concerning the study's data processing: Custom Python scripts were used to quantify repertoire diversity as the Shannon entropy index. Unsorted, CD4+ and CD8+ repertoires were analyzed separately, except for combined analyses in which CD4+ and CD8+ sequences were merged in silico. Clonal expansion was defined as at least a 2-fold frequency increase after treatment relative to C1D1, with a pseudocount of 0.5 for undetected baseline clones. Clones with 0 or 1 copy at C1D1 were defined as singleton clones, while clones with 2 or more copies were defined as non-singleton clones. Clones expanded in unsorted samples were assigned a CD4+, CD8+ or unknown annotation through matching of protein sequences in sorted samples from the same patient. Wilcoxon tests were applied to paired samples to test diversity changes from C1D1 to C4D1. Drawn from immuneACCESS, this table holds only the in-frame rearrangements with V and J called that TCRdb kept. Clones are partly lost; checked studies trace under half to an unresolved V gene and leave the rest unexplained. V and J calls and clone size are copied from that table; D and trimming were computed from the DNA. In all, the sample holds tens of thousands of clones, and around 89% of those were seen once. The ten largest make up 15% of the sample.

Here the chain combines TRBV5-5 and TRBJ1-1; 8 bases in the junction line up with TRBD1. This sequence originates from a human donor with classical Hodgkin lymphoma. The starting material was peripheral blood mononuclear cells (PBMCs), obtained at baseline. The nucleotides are TGTGCCAGCAGCCTCTGGACAGGGCCGGAAGCTTTCTTT. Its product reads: CASSLWTGPEAFF.